Included here is one T cell receptor (beta chain) sequence, with context. The antigen is not known. These data are taken from a study of molecular identifiers for immune sequencing clone quantification. General study points: Clones that exceeded 20 RNA copies held over 99% of effector molecules, yet under 1% in naive cells.

The naive CD8 libraries originated from between about 17,000 and 1,000,000 sorted cells and drew on 10%, 30% or 50% RNA. Each CDR3 protein gets one entry after TCRdb re-called the PCR reads with MiXCR. The sample includes over 50,000 distinct CDR3 sequences, approximately 34% of them seen just once. This TCR derives from a human donor in good health. Some libraries in this study had Jurkat cell RNA spiked in. The sequenced sample consisted of naive CD8+ T cells from blood, with Jurkat cell RNA spiked in. Subset denoted: FACS-sorted CD8+CD4-CCR7+CD45RA+ naive T cells.

CDR3 loop: CASSDRDYSYNEQFF. As DNA, the CDR3 is TGTGCCAGCAGTGACCGGGACTATTCCTACAATGAGCAGTTCTTC. The chain employs TRBV12-3 or TRBV12-4 and TRBJ2-1, with 7 bases aligning to TRBD2. Trimming removed 5 bases from V and 1 base from J; junction bases left unmatched: 5. This CDR3 comprises 15 residues.